This T cell receptor beta chain was captured by sequencing in a study of technical replicates of blood from several donors. Clones were read by immunoSEQ multiplex PCR, and TCRdb kept only the in-frame ones, dropping some. The data show 79,000 or so clones, about 96% seen once. The CDR3 is made up of 14 amino acids. Germline assignment: CDR1 SGHRS and CDR2 YFSETQ. With 4 bases removed from V and 7 bases from J, the gap between germline ends came to 14 bases. This TCR came from a human donor in good health. Sequenced: T cells isolated from PBMCs. The chain employs TRBV5-1 and TRBJ2-2, with D perhaps TRBD2 (6 bases). The CDR3 nucleotides read TGCGCCAGCAGCGGCGGAGGGGAAGTCGGGGAGCTGTTTTTT. It translates to CASSGGGEVGELFF.